This T cell receptor (beta chain) was captured in a study of spatial heterogeneity in lung cancer. Looking at the study overall: In cases with available follow-up PBMC samples, these were sequenced at a median of roughly 23 months after resection. The study consistently detected more beta-chain than alpha-chain sequences.

All TCR cDNA molecules were individually tagged with a unique molecular identifier. TCRdb itself ran the 5' RACE reads through MiXCR, one entry per CDR3 protein. The profile covers about 94,000 distinct CDR3 sequences, with just under 20% appearing a single time and 21% taken by the ten largest. The CDR3 has 17 residues. CDR1 is SGDLS and CDR2 is YYNGEE in the germline V gene. The trim removed 1 base at V and 6 bases at J, leaving 11 bases unmatched. This clonotype was recorded a few times. Time point reported: blood at routine non-recurrence follow-up after resection. Sequenced material: PBMCs, taken at follow-up. The chain employs TRBV9 and TRBJ2-3; 10 bases line up with TRBD2. The clonotype comes from a male donor with early-stage non-small cell lung cancer. CDR3 sequence reads: CASSVLAGDILGDTQYF. The CDR3, as DNA: TGTGCCAGCAGCGTACTAGCGGGAGACATCCTCGGTGATACGCAGTATTTT. Full variable domain (outside the CDR3, taken from reference TRBV9 and TRBJ2-3): DSGVTQTPKHLITATGQRVTLRCSPRSGDLSVYWYQQSLDQGLQFLIQYYNGEERAKGNILERFSAQQFPDLHSELNLSSLELGDSALYFCASSVLAGDILGDTQYFGPGTRLTVL.